A selection of T cell receptor beta chains follows, all from one sample in a study of CD8 T cells in Susac syndrome. TCRdb recomputed calls from the immunoSEQ multiplex PCR reads with MiXCR, one row per CDR3 protein. The sample includes some 130,000 distinct CDR3 sequences, 90% to 95% of them seen just once. The sample consisted of CD4+ T cells from PBMCs. The receptor source for this set is a human donor in good health. CDR3s include the opening cysteine and the closing phenylalanine or tryptophan. The order of the fields is J gene, V gene, clone size, D gene, CDR3 protein. A D gene is named only where the DNA matches it firmly. Clone size, where shown, is once, few, many, or a class for clones that have expanded.

TRBJ1-1,TRBV28,NA,NA,CASSLAHRAEAFF
TRBJ2-7,TRBV7-2,few,TRBD1,CASSLDRAYEQYF
TRBJ1-1,TRBV7-9,NA,NA,CASSLAVGEAFF
TRBJ2-1,TRBV2,NA,TRBD2,CASSEARSGSGEQFF
TRBJ2-3,TRBV29-1,NA,NA,CSFKGGDTQYF
TRBJ2-2,TRBV20-1,once,TRBD1,CSARTLRQGSDGELFF
TRBJ2-5,TRBV6-2/TRBV6-3,NA,TRBD1,CASSKTGGQETQYF
TRBJ2-5,TRBV10-3,NA,NA,CAIQGTQETQYF
TRBJ1-5,TRBV5-1,once,NA,CASSLDGGGGQPQHF
TRBJ2-7,TRBV29-1,NA,TRBD2,CSGAGLAGGGSYEQYF
TRBJ1-1,TRBV7-8,NA,NA,CASSLTWGGAEAFF
TRBJ2-7,TRBV29-1,NA,NA,CSVNFGSVSYEQYF
TRBJ2-1,TRBV12-3/TRBV12-4,NA,TRBD2,CASRRTSNNEQFF
TRBJ1-4,TRBV12-5,NA,TRBD1,CASGTTTGGISEKLFF